A single sample gave rise to the 25 T cell receptor beta chains below, sequenced in a study of blood T cell repertoires in COVID-19. Profiled with immunoSEQ multiplex PCR; TCRdb holds only in-frame clones, not every one. The sample shows hundreds of thousands of clones, roughly nine tenths of them seen only once. The sample taken for sequencing was PBMCs or T cells enriched from blood (not recorded which). The receptors come from a man aged 55 to 70 who had recovered from COVID-19.

The CDR3 region is CASSLTGPPALEQYF. CDR3 coding DNA: TGTGCCAGCAGCTTGACAGGCCCACCAGCCCTCGAGCAGTACTTC. The chain joins TRBV5-6 to TRBJ2-7; tentative D call: TRBD1 (5 bases). Germline V gene sequence: CDR1 SGHDT, CDR2 YYEEEE. V was trimmed by 1 base and J by 6 bases, leaving 17 bases between them. The CDR3 sequence is 15 residues long. Filled out from reference TRBV5-6 and TRBJ2-7, the complete variable domain reads DAGVTQSPTHLIKTRGQQVTLRCSPKSGHDTVSWYQQALGQGPQFIFQYYEEEERQRGNFPDRFSGHQFPNYSSELNVNALLLGDSALYLCASSLTGPPALEQYFGPGTRLTVT.

The chain recombines TRBV13 with TRBJ1-3, with D hard to call. This CDR3 is built from 16 residues. Trimming pared 6 bases from V and 4 bases from J, leaving 19 bases between. CDR1 and CDR2 (germline): PRHDT, FYEKMQ (reference sequence). CDR3 coding DNA: TGTGCCAGCAGTTTAACTACACCCAATCGAGGAAACACCATATATTTT. Its translation: CASSLTTPNRGNTIYF.

V is TRBV30 and J is TRBJ1-2; 10 nucleotides align to TRBD1. Germline loops: CDR1 GTSNPN, CDR2 SVGIG (reference sequence). This CDR3 is 17 amino acids long. Germline trimming cut 3 bases from V and 7 bases from J; bases unmatched to any gene: 17. The CDR3: CAWSLERGTGASSGYTF. Here the CDR3 DNA reads TGTGCCTGGAGCCTTGAAAGGGGGACAGGGGCGTCGAGTGGCTACACCTTC.

This chain links TRBV6-5 with TRBJ1-1; 8 bases map to TRBD1. J lost 5 bases, V lost 5 bases, and 10 bases had no gene match. The CDR3 loop spans 15 amino acids. CDR1 and CDR2 (germline): MNHEY, SVGAGI. CDR3 loop: CASSRGRGPATEAFF. DNA for the CDR3: TGTGCCAGCAGTAGGGGCAGGGGGCCGGCGACTGAAGCTTTCTTT.

The J gene is TRBJ2-7, the V gene TRBV3-1 (or the pseudogene TRBV3-2), with a tentative D call TRBD1 (6 bases). Germline V gene lookup returns CDR1 LGHDT and CDR2 YNNKEL (reference sequence). The CDR3 is 13 amino acids. The V gene lost 4 bases and the J gene lost 3 bases, with 10 bases spanning the gap. This CDR3 is CASSLVQGYEQYF. The DNA for the CDR3 is TGTGCCAGCAGCCTCGTACAGGGCTACGAGCAGTACTTC.

V usage is TRBV4-2 and J usage is TRBJ1-1, with D possibly matching TRBD1 (5 bases). Germline-derived CDR1 and CDR2 are LGHNA and YNFKEQ. CDR3 length: 14 amino acids. Trimming stripped 2 bases from V and 4 bases from J, with 11 bases between. This chain's CDR3 is CASSQPQGATEAFF. The CDR3 DNA reads as TGTGCCAGCAGCCAACCCCAGGGTGCCACTGAAGCTTTCTTT.

The chain couples TRBV29-1 to TRBJ2-2, with D possibly matching TRBD1 (7 bases). Germline V gene lookup returns CDR1 SQVTM and CDR2 ANQGSEA. The CDR3 has 13 amino acids. V lost 5 bases and J lost 5, with 12 bases in between. The CDR3 region has the DNA TGCAGCGTTCGGACAGGAGGGACCGGGGAGCTGTTTTTT. The encoded protein is CSVRTGGTGELFF.

The rearrangement uses TRBV6-5 and TRBJ1-1; 7 bases map to TRBD1. The CDR3 has 15 residues. The ends lost 7 bases at V and 7 bases at J; junction bases unmatched: 15. Germline-derived CDR1 and CDR2 are MNHEY and SVGAGI. The CDR3 sequence: CASKFWGQYDFEAFF. The CDR3 DNA reads TGTGCCAGCAAGTTTTGGGGACAGTATGATTTTGAAGCTTTCTTT.

The rearrangement links TRBV5-1 to TRBJ1-3, with 7 bases matching TRBD1. The ends lost 2 bases at V and 4 bases at J; junction bases unmatched: 9. The CDR3 has 16 amino acids. Germline values: CDR1 SGHRS, CDR2 YFSETQ. The CDR3 loop is CASSFSVSGGGNTIYF. The DNA for the CDR3 is TGCGCCAGCAGCTTCTCGGTCTCAGGGGGAGGAAACACCATATATTTT. Filled out from reference TRBV5-1 and TRBJ1-3, the complete variable domain reads KAGVTQTPRYLIKTRGQQVTLSCSPISGHRSVSWYQQTPGQGLQFLFEYFSETQRNKGNFPGRFSGRQFSNSRSEMNVSTLELGDSALYLCASSFSVSGGGNTIYFGEGSWLTVV.

The J gene is TRBJ1-1, the V gene TRBV5-1; 9 nucleotides agree with TRBD1. The CDR3 consists of 13 residues. CDR1 and CDR2 (germline): SGHRS, YFSETQ. J was trimmed by 5 bases and V by 4 bases; bases with no gene match: 3. For the CDR3, the DNA is TGCGCCAGCAGCCACGGGACAGGGACTGAAGCTTTCTTT. Its protein product is CASSHGTGTEAFF.

The chain carries TRBV25-1 and TRBJ1-2; 7 bases match TRBD1. The CDR3 runs to 11 residues. J was trimmed by 8 bases and V by 6 bases; bases with no gene match: 3. The V gene's germline CDR1 is MGHDK and CDR2 SYGVNS. CDR3 sequence reads: CASRTGTGYTF. DNA for the CDR3: TGTGCCAGCAGGACAGGGACGGGCTACACCTTC.

V gene TRBV6-5 combines with J gene TRBJ2-3; D ambiguous. The CDR3 has 13 amino acids. Trimming removed 8 bases at V and 1 base at J, with 10 bases between. Germline V gives CDR1 MNHEY, CDR2 SVGAGI. The CDR3 coding sequence is TGTGCCAGCTGCGTACGCCGCACAGATACGCAGTATTTT. This codes for CASCVRRTDTQYF.

The genes are TRBV5-4 and TRBJ2-2; the match to TRBD1 covers 7 bases. The CDR3 loop spans 14 amino acids. After removal of 5 bases from V and 0 bases from J, the junction contained 1 base not matched to a gene. Germline values: CDR1 SGHNT, CDR2 YYREEE (reference sequence). CDR3 bases: TGTGCCAGCAGAGGGGGCCCGAACACCGGGGAGCTGTTTTTT. Its protein is CASRGGPNTGELFF. Filled out from reference TRBV5-4 and TRBJ2-2, the complete variable domain reads ETGVTQSPTHLIKTRGQQVTLRCSSQSGHNTVSWYQQALGQGPQFIFQYYREEENGRGNFPPRFSGLQFPNYSSELNVNALELDDSALYLCASRGGPNTGELFFGEGSRLTVL.

The chain combines TRBV4-2 with TRBJ2-1; D not certain. This CDR3 spans 15 amino acids. The germline V and J ends were trimmed by 2 bases and 1 base, with 9 bases remaining between them. Germline loops: CDR1 LGHNA, CDR2 YNFKEQ. The CDR3 loop reads CASSQSGVSYNEQFF. The CDR3 DNA reads as TGTGCCAGCAGCCAATCGGGTGTTTCCTACAATGAGCAGTTCTTC.

The chain joins TRBV4-3 to TRBJ2-5; the match to TRBD2 covers 7 bases. V trimming: 2 bases; J trimming: 5 bases; junction bases outside the gene matches: 8. Germline V gene data show CDR1 as LGHNA and CDR2 as YSLEER. The CDR3 is 15 amino acids. The CDR3 bases are TGCGCCAGCAGCCAAATGGGGGGGTTCGGGGAGACCCAGTACTTC. It is translated as CASSQMGGFGETQYF.

V is TRBV3-1 (or the pseudogene TRBV3-2) and J is TRBJ2-1; a weak D match, TRBD2 (6 bases). This CDR3 contains 14 residues. Germline lookup yields CDR1 LGHDT and CDR2 YNNKEL (reference sequence). V lost 0 bases, J lost 11 bases, and 14 bases lay in between. The CDR3 reads CASSQEGSREQQFF. DNA for the CDR3: TGTGCCAGCAGCCAAGAGGGGTCACGGGAGCAGCAGTTCTTC.

This rearrangement joins TRBV2 to TRBJ1-3, with TRBD1 as a possible D gene (5 bases). The V gene's germline CDR1 is SNHLY and CDR2 FYNNEI. This CDR3 has 15 amino acids. V was trimmed by 6 bases and J by 0 bases, leaving 12 bases between them. Written as DNA, the CDR3 is TGTGCCAGCAGGGGGCCCGAGAGCTCTGGAAACACCATATATTTT. Encoded protein: CASRGPESSGNTIYF. Supplemented by reference TRBV2 and TRBJ1-3, the full variable domain reads EPEVTQTPSHQVTQMGQEVILRCVPISNHLYFYWYRQILGQKVEFLVSFYNNEISEKSEIFDDQFSVERPDGSNFTLKIRSTKLEDSAMYFCASRGPESSGNTIYFGEGSWLTVV.

J is TRBJ1-2 and V is TRBV12-2; the D segment call TRBD1 is taken from the table without a DNA check. TRBV12-2 is a listed pseudogene. The CDR3 is made up of 15 amino acids. The DNA for the CDR3 is TGTGCAAGTCGCTTAGGTCTCTCGCAGTTACATGGCTACACCTTC. Translating gives CASRLGLSQLHGYTF.

The chain joins TRBV7-9 to TRBJ2-5; tentatively, D is TRBD1 (6 bases). Germline loops: CDR1 SEHNR, CDR2 FQNEAQ (reference sequence). Trimming stripped 1 base from V and 7 bases from J, with 13 bases between. This CDR3 has 14 residues. CDR3 in DNA: TGTGCCAGCAGCTTAGTGCTACAGGGTACGACCCAGTACTTC. Protein: CASSLVLQGTTQYF.

The genes are TRBV19 and TRBJ1-1; 7 bases are shared with TRBD1. This CDR3 comprises 12 residues. Trimming removed 5 bases from V and 8 bases from J; junction bases left unmatched: 5. CDR1 is LNHDA, CDR2 SQIVND, per germline (reference sequence). CDR3 nucleotides: TGTGCCAGTAGTCTACAGGGGCCAGAAGCTTTCTTT. Translating gives CASSLQGPEAFF.

V usage is TRBV19 and J usage is TRBJ1-6, with D tentatively TRBD1 (6 bases). The CDR3 contains 15 residues. In germline, CDR1 is LNHDA, CDR2 SQIVND (reference sequence). The V gene lost 3 bases and the J gene lost 7 bases, with 13 bases spanning the gap. The CDR3 bases are TGTGCCAGTAGTATGACGGGACAAGCGAATTCACCCCTCCACTTT. Translated, it gives CASSMTGQANSPLHF.

This chain links TRBV5-1 with TRBJ2-7; 9 bases align to TRBD1. This CDR3 comprises 14 residues. The V gene's germline CDR1 is SGHRS and CDR2 YFSETQ. Germline trimming cut 4 bases from V and 6 bases from J; bases unmatched to any gene: 8. In nucleotides, the CDR3 is TGCGCCAGCAGCGAGGGACAGGGACGCCCCGAGCAGTACTTC. Translation gives CASSEGQGRPEQYF.

The J gene is TRBJ2-5, the V gene TRBV6-5; no clear D. V was trimmed by 6 bases and J by 4 bases, leaving 15 bases between them. Germline V gene lookup returns CDR1 MNHEY and CDR2 SVGAGI. The CDR3 loop spans 14 amino acids. For the CDR3, the DNA is TGTGCCAGCAGATTCGCGGCGGTGGGAGAGACCCAGTACTTC. Protein product: CASRFAAVGETQYF.

The chain employs TRBV11-2 and TRBJ2-3, with 8 bases matching TRBD2. After removal of 5 bases from V and 4 bases from J, the junction contained 11 bases not matched to a gene. Germline V gene data show CDR1 as SGHAT and CDR2 as FQNNGV. CDR3 size: 16 residues. The CDR3 here is CASSRNRGGLADTQYF. The CDR3 bases are TGTGCCAGCAGCCGAAACCGGGGGGGCCTCGCAGATACGCAGTATTTT.

The chain employs TRBV18 and TRBJ1-1; D may be TRBD1 (5 bases). Between the trimmed V and J ends, which lost 0 bases and 0 bases, there was a span of 14 bases. Germline-derived CDR1 and CDR2 are KGHSH and LQKENI. The CDR3 is 17 residues long. The CDR3 loop reads CASSPPGRGTVNTEAFF. In DNA form, the CDR3 reads TGTGCCAGCTCACCACCGGGTCGGGGGACGGTGAACACTGAAGCTTTCTTT. The variable domain in full, completed from reference TRBV18 and TRBJ1-1, reads NAGVMQNPRHLVRRRGQEARLRCSPMKGHSHVYWYRQLPEEGLKFMVYLQKENIIDESGMPKERFSAEFPKEGPSILRIQQVVRGDSAAYFCASSPPGRGTVNTEAFFGQGTRLTVV.